This record looks at one T cell receptor (beta chain) sequence and its context. Its antigen is currently unknown. Using immunoSEQ multiplex PCR, the repertoire was profiled, and TCRdb retains in-frame clones only, with some absent. The table lists about 150,000 clones, about nine tenths of them singletons. The data derive from a study of T cell responses to AZD1222 COVID-19 vaccine. Overall study results and limits: Among vaccine-associated CD4 TCRs, coverage spanned spike, with dominance at 160-218 and 743-854. Among spike-specific TCRs, nearly half reportedly target unmutated variant regions.

This CDR3 is built from 13 residues. Germline V CDR1 and CDR2: KGHSH, LQKENI. The V end lost 0 bases, the J end lost 8 bases, and 10 bases lay between the germline ends. Sequenced material: peripheral blood, taken 28 days after the second AZD1222 dose. V and J are TRBV18 and TRBJ1-2, with D tentatively TRBD1 (5 bases). The TCR was taken from an adult who received the AZD1222 COVID-19 vaccine. This CDR3 is CASSPPFREGYTF. The CDR3 DNA reads TGTGCCAGCTCACCACCGTTCAGGGAGGGCTACACCTTC.